These 23 T cell receptor beta chains originate from one sample sequenced in a study of blood T cells in healthy people across ages. Through a sample-barcoded 5' primer and a J-beta primer mix, a second PCR was run for roughly 7 to 11 cycles. TCRdb re-called the 5' RACE reads through MiXCR, storing one row per CDR3 protein. This table has about 1.4 million distinct CDR3 sequences, around 59% appearing once. Sequenced sample: blood. Receptors were obtained from a man between 18 and 29 years old in good health.

This clonotype has more than one count but fewer than ten. The chain joins TRBV4-3 to TRBJ2-3, with 7 positions matching TRBD2. CDR1 is LGHNA and CDR2 is YSLEER in the germline V gene. This CDR3 has 15 residues. V shed 4 bases and J 2 bases; nucleotides not matched to a gene: 6. The CDR3 loop is CASSPGAGLTDTQYF. The DNA of the CDR3 is TGCGCCAGCAGCCCAGGAGCGGGGCTCACAGATACGCAGTATTTT.

This clonotype has more than one count but fewer than ten. The chain carries TRBV10-3 and TRBJ2-1; D gene ambiguous. This CDR3 region has 16 residues. Germline V gene data show CDR1 as ENHRY and CDR2 as SYGVKD. This chain's CDR3 is CVPSLLQSRSYNEQFF. DNA for the CDR3: TGTGTGCCGAGCCTCCTTCAGAGTCGCTCCTACAATGAGCAGTTCTTC.

This clonotype appeared a single time. V is TRBV7-2 and J is TRBJ2-5; TRBD2 agrees at 9 bases. Losses at the gene ends were 3 bases for V and 5 bases for J; bases not matched to a gene: 7. Germline V gene sequence: CDR1 SGHTA, CDR2 FQGNSA. CDR3 length: 15 residues. The CDR3: CASSFGGGAWETQYF. CDR3 DNA: TGTGCCAGCAGCTTTGGCGGGGGGGCGTGGGAGACCCAGTACTTC.

The J gene is TRBJ1-2, the V gene TRBV12-3 or TRBV12-4; D is uncertain. V lost 6 bases, J lost 6 bases, and 11 bases lay in between. The CDR3 is made up of 12 amino acids. CDR3 loop: CASSLTWDGYTF. In DNA, the CDR3 is TGTGCCAGCAGCTTGACTTGGGATGGCTACACCTTC.

This chain connects TRBV20-1 to TRBJ2-3; D is uncertain. There are 12 residues in the CDR3. Between the trimmed V and J ends, which lost 2 bases and 4 bases, there was a span of 7 bases. CDR1 is DFQATT and CDR2 is SNEGSKA in the germline V gene (reference sequence). CDR3 DNA: TGCAGTGCTAGACCCCAGGCAGATACGCAGTATTTT. The encoded protein is CSARPQADTQYF.

Worth noting for this clonotype: A read error may account for a junction end that differs from germline. The chain joins TRBV14 to TRBJ2-1; tentatively, D is TRBD1 or TRBD2 (5 bases each). The length of the CDR3 is 16 residues. CDR1 and CDR2 from the germline V gene are SGHDN and FVKESK. The CDR3 DNA follows: TGTGCCAGCAGCCAAGACTGGGGGACCTTTTTCAATGGGCAGTTCTTC. Protein product: CASSQDWGTFFNGQFF.

As concerns this clonotype: A read error may produce the germline difference seen at one junction end. The chain joins TRBV15 to TRBJ1-2; weak D call: TRBD1 (6 bases). Germline V gives CDR1 LNHNV, CDR2 YYDKDF (reference sequence). This CDR3 comprises 14 residues. The CDR3 protein is CAISLGDKLDGYTF. CDR3 DNA: TGTGCCATCAGCCTTGGGGACAAGTTGGATGGCTACACCTTC.

This clonotype was detected many times. The junction departs from germline at one end; a sequencing error may be responsible. The chain has TRBV25-1 and TRBJ2-5; D is uncertain. CDR3 length: 11 amino acids. Germline CDR1 is MGHDK and CDR2 is SYGVNS. This CDR3 reads CASSAGETQYF. DNA for the CDR3: TGCGCCAGCAGCGCCGGAGAGACCCAGTACTTC.

V usage is TRBV11-2 and J usage is TRBJ2-5; 7 positions agree with TRBD1. The CDR3 extends over 15 amino acids. With 5 bases clipped from V and 1 base from J, the junction kept 7 bases outside the gene matches. Per germline, CDR1 SGHAT and CDR2 FQNNGV. The CDR3 loop is CASSTGTEIQETQYF. CDR3 nucleotide sequence: TGTGCCAGCAGCACCGGGACAGAAATCCAAGAGACCCAGTACTTC.

The V gene is TRBV18, the J gene TRBJ1-1, with 9 bases lining up with TRBD1. V lost 4 bases to trimming and J lost 1 base; unmatched junction nucleotides: 1. The CDR3 spans 14 residues. Germline values: CDR1 KGHSH, CDR2 LQKENI. The CDR3 spells CASSQQGANTEAFF. The CDR3 nucleotides read TGTGCCAGCTCACAACAGGGGGCGAACACTGAAGCTTTCTTT. Full variable domain (outside the CDR3, taken from reference TRBV18 and TRBJ1-1): NAGVMQNPRHLVRRRGQEARLRCSPMKGHSHVYWYRQLPEEGLKFMVYLQKENIIDESGMPKERFSAEFPKEGPSILRIQQVVRGDSAAYFCASSQQGANTEAFFGQGTRLTVV.

V is TRBV7-8 and J is TRBJ1-2; D is ambiguous. Germline assignment: CDR1 SGHVS and CDR2 FQNEAQ. Trimming pared 0 bases from V and 2 bases from J, leaving 10 bases between. The CDR3 runs to 15 residues. This chain's CDR3 is CASSLAGARNYGYTF. In DNA, the CDR3 is TGTGCCAGCAGCTTAGCGGGAGCCAGGAACTATGGCTACACCTTC.

The rearrangement uses TRBV5-1 and TRBJ2-1; D is undetermined. Judging by the DNA end, TRBJ2-7 fits better; the J call may be wrong. CDR1 is SGHRS, CDR2 YFSETQ, per germline. This CDR3 is built from 15 residues. CDR3 DNA: TGCGCCAGCAGCTTGGAGAAAGGCTCCTACAATGAGCAGTACTTC. This translates into CASSLEKGSYNEQYF.

V usage is TRBV27 and J usage is TRBJ1-1, with D hard to call. V dropped 0 bases and J dropped 4 bases, with 12 bases sitting between them. The CDR3 extends over 15 amino acids. CDR1 and CDR2 (germline): MNHEY, SMNVEV (reference sequence). Here the CDR3 reads CASSLSGPRPTEAFF. In nucleotides, the CDR3 is TGTGCCAGCAGTTTATCTGGGCCGAGACCCACTGAAGCTTTCTTT.

This chain connects TRBV15 to TRBJ2-7, with 7 bases matching TRBD1. The CDR3 is made up of 15 amino acids. Trimming cost V 5 bases and J 3 bases; bases outside gene matches: 10. CDR1 and CDR2 (germline): LNHNV, YYDKDF (reference sequence). The CDR3: CATSSPGSGGYEQYF. CDR3 coding DNA: TGTGCCACCAGCTCCCCCGGGTCAGGGGGCTACGAGCAGTACTTC.

The rearrangement joins TRBV29-1 to TRBJ1-1; no firm D call. Germline V lookup: CDR1 SQVTM, CDR2 ANQGSEA. V lost 2 bases and J lost 3, with 10 bases in between. CDR3 length: 13 amino acids. As DNA, the CDR3 is TGCAGCGTTGAATCAGACCGTGACACTGAAGCTTTCTTT. Translated: CSVESDRDTEAFF.

This clonotype was found a few times. The rearrangement links TRBV4-3 to TRBJ2-7; the match to TRBD1 covers 9 bases. The CDR3 extends over 16 amino acids. The V and J ends lost 4 bases and 4 bases, in that order; junction bases with no gene match: 11. CDR1 and CDR2 (germline): LGHNA, YSLEER. The CDR3: CASSPSGGTGRYEQYF. The CDR3 nucleotides are TGCGCCAGCAGCCCCTCCGGTGGGACAGGGCGGTACGAGCAGTACTTC.

This chain connects TRBV4-1 to TRBJ2-2; a possible D gene is TRBD1 (5 bases). The CDR3 is 15 residues long. Germline CDR1 MGHRA, CDR2 YSYEKL. V lost 0 bases and J lost 6, with 11 bases in between. CDR3 in amino acids: CASSQEKGAPGELFF. The DNA of the CDR3 is TGCGCCAGCAGCCAAGAGAAAGGGGCACCCGGGGAGCTGTTTTTT.

This chain links TRBV29-1 with TRBJ2-5; 14 bases are shared with TRBD2. The end of the DNA fits TRBJ2-7 better, so the J call may be wrong. CDR3 size: 13 residues. The germline V gene encodes CDR1 SQVTM and CDR2 ANQGSEA. The CDR3 here is CSVGGLAGDEQYF. CDR3 bases: TGCAGCGTTGGGGGACTAGCGGGAGACGAGCAGTACTTC.

This clonotype has more than one count but fewer than ten. V and J are TRBV4-1 and TRBJ2-4; possibly TRBD1 for D (6 bases). Judging by the DNA end, TRBJ2-7 fits better; the J call may be wrong. This CDR3 region has 12 residues. Germline values: CDR1 MGHRA, CDR2 YSYEKL. The CDR3 DNA reads as TGCGCCAGCAGCAGGGGGAGTGACGAGCAGTACTTC. This gives the protein CASSRGSDEQYF.

This clonotype has more than one count but fewer than ten. The chain carries TRBV27 and TRBJ2-3; 9 bases map to TRBD1. Germline CDR1 is MNHEY and CDR2 is SMNVEV (reference sequence). CDR3 length: 16 amino acids. The ends lost 3 bases at V and 4 bases at J; junction bases unmatched: 8. The CDR3, as DNA: TGTGCCAGCAGTTTCGGCGGGACAGGGTCCCCAGATACGCAGTATTTT. Protein product: CASSFGGTGSPDTQYF.

The chain combines TRBV5-5 with TRBJ1-2; 8 bases align to TRBD1. CDR1 is SGHKS, CDR2 YYEKEE, per germline (reference sequence). The CDR3 spans 17 residues. J gave up 1 base and V 4 bases, and 12 bases lay outside the gene matches. For the CDR3, the DNA is TGTGCCAGCAGCCCGTCCGGGACAGGTGTACTTAACTATGGCTACACCTTC. This gives the protein CASSPSGTGVLNYGYTF.

This rearrangement joins TRBV12-3 or TRBV12-4 to TRBJ1-1; 9 bases align to TRBD1. The length of the CDR3 is 15 residues. Unmatched junction bases numbered 10, after V lost 7 bases and J lost 4 bases. The CDR3: CASIPGQGFGTEAFF. The CDR3 coding sequence is TGTGCCAGCATCCCGGGACAGGGTTTTGGCACTGAAGCTTTCTTT.

The gene calls are TRBV6-6 and TRBJ1-2; D is undetermined. V lost 0 bases and J lost 7, with 15 bases in between. The CDR3 is made up of 15 amino acids. The germline V gene has CDR1 MNHNY and CDR2 SVGAGI (reference sequence). CDR3: CASSYSGTARSGYTF. CDR3 nucleotides: TGTGCCAGCAGTTACTCAGGCACAGCCAGGAGTGGCTACACCTTC.